This TCR beta chain was recorded in a study of cytomegalovirus exposure and HLA in healthy donors. Study results and caveats: There were some public TCRs occurring in many donors, but most TCR sequences were rare. Within the roughly 120 validation repertoires, first-cohort TCR clusters tended to co-occur, according to a later analysis.

Assay used: immunoSEQ multiplex PCR; TCRdb lists only in-frame clones, some missing. This table has approximately 140,000 clones, 84% appearing once. This clone was seen more than once but under ten times. What it binds is not known. Germline loops: CDR1 MNHNS, CDR2 SASEGT. With 2 bases clipped from V and 5 bases from J, the junction kept 9 bases outside the gene matches. The CDR3 is 15 amino acids. The TCR originated in a woman younger than 45 in good health and CMV-seronegative. The genes are TRBV6-1 and TRBJ2-7; TRBD1 agrees at 7 bases. Material for sequencing was PBMCs. Written as DNA, the CDR3 is TGTGCCAGCAGTGAAATGGCAGGGGGTAGCAACGAGCAGTACTTC. It encodes CASSEMAGGSNEQYF.